The rows below give T cell receptor beta chains drawn from one sample of a study of cytomegalovirus exposure and HLA in healthy donors. Some clones are missing from TCRdb's copy, which holds only in-frame ones; the method was immunoSEQ multiplex PCR. This sample carries 200,000 to 250,000 clones, around 90% of them seen once, and the ten largest clones take approximately 1.1%. The sequenced sample was PBMCs. The receptor source for this set is a young woman in good health and CMV-seronegative. The CDR3 runs from the conserved cysteine through the conserved F or W. Clone size, where shown, is once, few, many, or a class for clones that have expanded.

V	J	size	CDR3
TRBV9	TRBJ1-1	.	CASSVGGRAHTEAFF
TRBV28	TRBJ2-7	.	CASSLSLGEQYF
TRBV6-5	TRBJ1-1	.	CASLHRGTEAFF
TRBV6-1	TRBJ1-6	.	CASNQQGLAPLHF
TRBV19	TRBJ1-2	once	CASSIGQGRNYGYTF
TRBV11-3	TRBJ1-1	.	CASSRTRGNTEAFF
TRBV30	TRBJ1-2	once	CAWSTISPDGHGYGYTF
TRBV9	TRBJ2-7	.	CASSVAGGPYEQYF
TRBV25-1	TRBJ2-1	.	CASSVGTSEYNEQFF
TRBV19	TRBJ1-2	.	CASSRTTANYGYTF
TRBV7-9	TRBJ1-1	.	CASSAQGLEAFF
TRBV27	TRBJ2-3	once	CASSLYPIEASTDTQYF